Following are 21 T cell receptor beta chains from one sample sequenced in a study of blood T cell repertoires in COVID-19. Only in-frame clones appear in the TCRdb table, and some are missing; sequencing was by immunoSEQ multiplex PCR. The sample records around 97,000 clones, roughly nine tenths being singletons. Sequencing was performed on peripheral blood. The receptors stem from a man aged 50 or older in a cohort sampled during active COVID-19.

This chain uses TRBV18 with TRBJ2-3, with 7 positions matching TRBD1. The CDR3 has 15 amino acids. V dropped 5 bases and J dropped 0; count of bases not matched to a gene: 5. CDR1 is KGHSH, CDR2 LQKENI, per germline. DNA for the CDR3: TGTGCCAGCTCATCGGACAGGACGAGCACAGATACGCAGTATTTT. This codes for CASSSDRTSTDTQYF.

This clone came up a few times. The chain is built from TRBV11-3 and TRBJ2-3; 13 nucleotides agree with TRBD2. The germline V gene has CDR1 SGHNT and CDR2 YENEEA. V shed 5 bases and J 0 bases; nucleotides not matched to a gene: 8. The length of the CDR3 is 18 residues. This chain's CDR3 is CASSPLPGLAGSTDTQYF. The CDR3 coding sequence is TGTGCCAGCAGCCCACTCCCGGGACTAGCGGGGAGCACAGATACGCAGTATTTT.

This chain uses TRBV5-6 with TRBJ1-2, with D unclear. This CDR3 has 14 amino acids. Germline-derived CDR1 and CDR2 are SGHDT and YYEEEE. Trimming took 5 bases from V and 4 from J, leaving 15 bases between them. CDR3 sequence reads: CASRYGRGGYGYTF. The CDR3 bases are TGTGCCAGCAGGTATGGACGGGGAGGCTATGGCTACACCTTC.

This chain uses TRBV18 with TRBJ2-5; 10 positions agree with TRBD2. The CDR3 totals 16 residues. Germline CDR1 is KGHSH and CDR2 is LQKENI. Trimming at V came to 3 bases and at J to 1 base, leaving 5 bases not matched to a gene. This CDR3 reads CASSPYSSGGQETQYF. CDR3 nucleotides: TGTGCCAGCTCACCTTACTCTAGCGGGGGCCAAGAGACCCAGTACTTC.

The chain is built from TRBV3-1 (or the pseudogene TRBV3-2) and TRBJ2-3, with TRBD2 matching 7 bases. The junction had 1 base not matched to a gene; V was cut back by 1 base and J by 3 bases. The CDR3 has 14 amino acids. Germline assignment: CDR1 LGHDT and CDR2 YNNKEL (reference sequence). Here the CDR3 DNA reads TGTGCCAGCAGCCAAGTGCGGGGGACAGATACGCAGTATTTT. Amino acids: CASSQVRGTDTQYF.

The chain carries TRBV14 and TRBJ2-5; maybe TRBD2 (6 bases). This CDR3 is 13 amino acids long. V lost 4 bases and J lost 4, with 10 bases in between. Germline CDR1 SGHDN, CDR2 FVKESK. DNA of the CDR3: TGTGCCAGCAGCCCGGGACTTCGAGAGACCCAGTACTTC. Protein: CASSPGLRETQYF.

The chain recombines TRBV19 with TRBJ2-7; D perhaps matches TRBD1 (5 bases). CDR3 length equals 16 residues. The germline V gene has CDR1 LNHDA and CDR2 SQIVND (reference sequence). V lost 1 base to trimming and J lost 9 bases, with 22 bases between them. The CDR3: CASSIGFRQGGVPQYF. The CDR3 DNA is TGTGCCAGTAGTATAGGGTTCCGGCAGGGTGGGGTTCCGCAGTACTTC.

The gene calls are TRBV5-6 and TRBJ2-1; 10 nucleotides match TRBD1. Germline CDR1 reads SGHDT; CDR2 reads YYEEEE. The CDR3 covers 15 residues. Trimming cost V 4 bases and J 5 bases; bases outside gene matches: 6. The DNA of the CDR3 is TGTGCCAGCAGCCCGACAGGGGGCATCAACAATGAGCAGTTCTTC. Residues: CASSPTGGINNEQFF. The variable domain in full, with the rest retrieved from reference TRBV5-6 and TRBJ2-1, is DAGVTQSPTHLIKTRGQQVTLRCSPKSGHDTVSWYQQALGQGPQFIFQYYEEEERQRGNFPDRFSGHQFPNYSSELNVNALLLGDSALYLCASSPTGGINNEQFFGPGTRLTVL.

The chain joins TRBV6-5 to TRBJ2-3, with 7 bases aligning to TRBD1. V trimming: 6 bases; J trimming: 4 bases; junction bases outside the gene matches: 7. CDR1 and CDR2 from the germline V gene are MNHEY and SVGAGI. The CDR3 consists of 14 residues. The CDR3 DNA is TGTGCCAGCAGCCGCTGGGGACAGCCAGATACGCAGTATTTT. Translation: CASSRWGQPDTQYF.

The chain recombines TRBV7-2 with TRBJ2-7, with D possibly matching TRBD2 (5 bases). Trimming pared 5 bases from V and 7 bases from J, leaving 12 bases between. This CDR3 is 12 amino acids long. Germline CDR1 and CDR2: SGHTA and FQGNSA. DNA of the CDR3: TGTGCCAGCAGCCCGGACTTACCGGAGCAGTACTTC. It specifies CASSPDLPEQYF. Filled out from reference TRBV7-2 and TRBJ2-7, the complete variable domain reads GAGVSQSPSNKVTEKGKDVELRCDPISGHTALYWYRQSLGQGLEFLIYFQGNSAPDKSGLPSDRFSAERTGGSVSTLTIQRTQQEDSAVYLCASSPDLPEQYFGPGTRLTVT.

The chain employs TRBV9 and TRBJ1-2; the D gene is possibly TRBD1 (5 bases). CDR1 and CDR2 from the germline V gene are SGDLS and YYNGEE. The CDR3 has 14 residues. V gave up 2 bases and J gave up 5 bases, with 13 bases separating them. The CDR3 loop is CASSVGTEGYGYTF. CDR3 bases: TGTGCCAGCAGCGTTGGGACGGAGGGATATGGCTACACCTTC.

This sequence joins TRBV18 and TRBJ2-2; tentative D call: TRBD1 (5 bases). This CDR3 has 17 residues. The germline V gene encodes CDR1 KGHSH and CDR2 LQKENI. The V end lost 1 base, the J end lost 2 bases, and 14 bases lay between the germline ends. CDR3 sequence: CASSPLSWQGNTGELFF. In DNA form, the CDR3 reads TGTGCCAGCTCACCACTTTCTTGGCAGGGAAACACCGGGGAGCTGTTTTTT.

V is TRBV11-2 and J is TRBJ1-1, with unresolved D. This CDR3 is built from 13 residues. The germline V gene encodes CDR1 SGHAT and CDR2 FQNNGV. With 3 bases removed from V and 0 bases from J, the gap between germline ends came to 5 bases. CDR3: CASSLQVNTEAFF. The CDR3, as DNA: TGTGCCAGCAGCTTGCAGGTGAACACTGAAGCTTTCTTT.

CDR3 protein: CASSPTSGGTDTQYF. In DNA form, the CDR3 reads TGTGCCAGCAGCCCGACTAGCGGGGGGACAGATACGCAGTATTTT. The chain recombines TRBV11-3 with TRBJ2-3, with TRBD2 matching 13 bases. The V segment lost 5 bases and the J segment 3 bases; nucleotides outside the gene matches: 2. This CDR3 is built from 15 residues. The V gene's germline CDR1 is SGHNT and CDR2 YENEEA.

The V gene is TRBV29-1, the J gene TRBJ2-3, with 9 bases lining up with TRBD2. This CDR3 region has 18 residues. The V gene's germline CDR1 is SQVTM and CDR2 ANQGSEA. The V segment lost 1 base and the J segment 1 base; nucleotides outside the gene matches: 12. The CDR3 reads CSVEVERGAPQGTDTQYF. The DNA of the CDR3 is TGCAGCGTTGAAGTGGAGCGGGGGGCACCCCAAGGCACAGATACGCAGTATTTT.

The chain uses TRBV6-5 and TRBJ1-2; no clear D gene. Trimming stripped 6 bases from V and 8 bases from J, with 16 bases between. The CDR3 is 13 residues long. In germline, CDR1 is MNHEY, CDR2 SVGAGI. The chain's CDR3 is CASRADGMRGYTF. The CDR3 DNA reads as TGTGCCAGCAGAGCGGACGGAATGAGGGGCTACACCTTC.

The chain is built from TRBV6-5 and TRBJ1-4; no reliable D call. CDR1 and CDR2 (germline): MNHEY, SVGAGI. V lost 6 bases and J 0 bases, leaving 8 bases between the germline ends. The CDR3 has 14 residues. CDR3 DNA: TGTGCCAGCAGCCCCCACTCAACTAATGAAAAACTGTTTTTT. As protein: CASSPHSTNEKLFF.

This clone appeared once. The chain joins TRBV6-6 to TRBJ1-1; D not resolved. This CDR3 is built from 12 residues. Germline V gene sequence: CDR1 MNHNY, CDR2 SVGAGI (reference sequence). V was trimmed by 0 bases and J by 8 bases, leaving 7 bases between them. The DNA of the CDR3 is TGTGCCAGCAGTTACTCTCTCGGGGAAGCTTTCTTT. Protein product: CASSYSLGEAFF.

This clone was observed once. The sample contains more than one DNA sequence encoding this CDR3. The chain has TRBV7-2 and TRBJ1-1, with 7 bases that match TRBD1. The CDR3 has 13 residues. V was pared by 3 bases and J by 4 bases, with 2 bases of the junction left unmatched. CDR1 and CDR2 (germline): SGHTA, FQGNSA. CDR3 DNA sequence: TGTGCCAGCAGCTTCAGACAGGGCACTGAAGCTTTCTTT. Translating gives CASSFRQGTEAFF.

This sequence joins TRBV4-3 and TRBJ2-1; 10 bases are a match to TRBD2. This CDR3 is built from 16 residues. Germline trimming cut 0 bases from V and 10 bases from J; bases unmatched to any gene: 9. Germline V gene sequence: CDR1 LGHNA, CDR2 YSLEER. The CDR3 nucleotides are TGCGCCAGCAGCCAAGATACAGCGGGGGGGCTGTGGGAGCAGTTCTTC. Translated: CASSQDTAGGLWEQFF.

J is TRBJ1-1 and V is TRBV7-9; 7 bases align to TRBD1. With V trimmed by 5 bases and J by 4 bases, 10 bases remained unmatched. The CDR3 totals 15 residues. Germline CDR1 is SEHNR and CDR2 is FQNEAQ (reference sequence). The CDR3 spells CASSPPHRGGTEAFF. The CDR3 nucleotides read TGTGCCAGCAGCCCCCCCCACAGGGGAGGCACTGAAGCTTTCTTT.